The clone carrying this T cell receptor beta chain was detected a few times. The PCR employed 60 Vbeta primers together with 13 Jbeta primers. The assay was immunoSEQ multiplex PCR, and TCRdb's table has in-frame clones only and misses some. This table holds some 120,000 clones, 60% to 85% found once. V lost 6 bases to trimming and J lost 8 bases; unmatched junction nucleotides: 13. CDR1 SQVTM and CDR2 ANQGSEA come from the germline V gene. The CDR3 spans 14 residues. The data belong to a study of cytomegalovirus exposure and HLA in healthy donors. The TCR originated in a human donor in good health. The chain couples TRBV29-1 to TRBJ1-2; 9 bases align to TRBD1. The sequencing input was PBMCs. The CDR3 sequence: CSVALTGGAGGYTF. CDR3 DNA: TGCAGCGTCGCCTTGACAGGGGGAGCTGGAGGCTACACCTTC.